The clone carrying this T cell receptor beta chain was observed a handful of times. What it binds is not known. 13 Jbeta primers and 60 Vbeta primers were used for the PCR. Data came from immunoSEQ multiplex PCR; TCRdb stores just in-frame clones and leaves some out. The sample gives 120,000 to 150,000 clones, around a tenth of which show up once; 1.5% to 2% is in the top ten. CDR3 length: 17 amino acids. Germline-derived CDR1 and CDR2 are MGHRA and YSYEKL. Trimming removed 1 base at V and 1 base at J, with 13 bases between. The record originates from a study of cytomegalovirus exposure and HLA in healthy donors. The study, taken as a whole, reports: Owing to their indistinguishability, certain V segments, notably TRBV6-2 and TRBV6-3, were excluded. For TCR beta chains, V- and J-gene trimming was later linked to a missense DCLRE1C variant. The CMV antigen specificity of a few CMV-associated chains was confirmed through in vitro analysis.

The sample was PBMCs. The chain combines TRBV4-1 with TRBJ2-2; unclear D gene. This TCR was recovered from a male donor in good health and CMV-seronegative. CDR3 residues: CASSQARGLQNTGELFF. The DNA for the CDR3 is TGCGCCAGCAGCCAAGCCCGCGGCCTGCAGAACACCGGGGAGCTGTTTTTT.